The 12 T cell receptor beta chains reported below all come from one sample, sequenced in a study of blood T cell repertoires in COVID-19. Some clones are missing from TCRdb's copy, which holds only in-frame ones; the method was immunoSEQ multiplex PCR. The top ten clones hold over 9.5% of a sample with fewer than 450,000 clones, about 87% of them seen once. The specimen sequenced was peripheral blood. The receptors were gathered from a woman in her forties or fifties with COVID-19, enrolled during active disease.

The chain uses TRBV6-6 and TRBJ2-2; possibly TRBD2 for D (5 bases). This CDR3 is built from 10 residues. The V and J ends lost 8 bases and 7 bases respectively, with 5 bases between them. Germline CDR1 reads MNHNY; CDR2 reads SVGAGI (reference sequence). Written as DNA, the CDR3 is TGTGCCAGCCGGGACGGGGAGCTGTTTTTT. Translating gives CASRDGELFF.

This clone occurred a few times. The chain couples TRBV30 to TRBJ1-2, with D tentatively TRBD1 (6 bases). This CDR3 region has 13 residues. Germline loops: CDR1 GTSNPN, CDR2 SVGIG (reference sequence). Trimming stripped 3 bases from V and 1 base from J, with 9 bases between. This CDR3 reads CAWSQQGNYGYTF. DNA of the CDR3: TGTGCCTGGAGCCAACAGGGTAACTATGGCTACACCTTC.

The chain has TRBV28 and TRBJ1-5, with a possible D match to TRBD1 (5 bases). Trimming pared 3 bases from V and 0 bases from J, leaving 9 bases between. The CDR3 extends over 15 amino acids. The germline CDR1 and CDR2 sequences are MDHEN and SYDVKM. The CDR3 region is CASSLGGDSNQPQHF. The CDR3 coding sequence is TGTGCCAGCAGTTTGGGGGGGGATAGCAATCAGCCCCAGCATTTT.

The chain combines TRBV19 with TRBJ1-1; D uncertain. V gave up 6 bases and J gave up 1 base, with 9 bases separating them. Germline CDR1 is LNHDA and CDR2 is SQIVND (reference sequence). This CDR3 region has 13 residues. CDR3 amino acids: CASRISRNTEAFF. The CDR3 DNA reads as TGTGCCAGTAGGATTAGCAGGAACACTGAAGCTTTCTTT.

The rearrangement uses TRBV15 and TRBJ1-1; weak D call: TRBD1 (5 bases). Trimming shortened V by 2 bases and J by 0 bases, and 10 bases separated the two germline ends. The CDR3 loop spans 15 amino acids. CDR1 LNHNV and CDR2 YYDKDF come from the germline V gene (reference sequence). CDR3 DNA: TGTGCCACCAGCAGACCCACGACAGTGAACACTGAAGCTTTCTTT. Its protein product is CATSRPTTVNTEAFF.

V gene TRBV6-6 combines with J gene TRBJ1-6; a possible D gene is TRBD1 (5 bases). Trimming took off 5 bases at V and 6 bases at J, with 17 bases between the two ends. This CDR3 region has 16 residues. Germline loops: CDR1 MNHNY, CDR2 SVGAGI (reference sequence). DNA for the CDR3: TGTGCCAGCAGTCGAGGCGGGGCTTCGGGTAATTCACCCCTCCACTTT. Its protein is CASSRGGASGNSPLHF.

This clone was seen only a few times. The rearrangement joins TRBV6-5 to TRBJ1-2, with D hard to call. Trimming stripped 6 bases from V and 1 base from J, with 15 bases between. Germline lookup yields CDR1 MNHEY and CDR2 SVGAGI. The CDR3 is 15 amino acids. CDR3 protein: CASSGLPDHNYGYTF. CDR3 DNA: TGTGCCAGCAGCGGACTCCCGGATCATAACTATGGCTACACCTTC.

The V call is TRBV6-5, the J call TRBJ2-2, with D tentatively TRBD1 (6 bases). CDR1 and CDR2 (germline): MNHEY, SVGAGI. Trimming shortened V by 7 bases and J by 4 bases, and 10 bases separated the two germline ends. This CDR3 is built from 13 residues. CDR3 in DNA: TGTGCCAGCACAGGGGCGATCACCGGGGAGCTGTTTTTT. Its translation is CASTGAITGELFF.

This chain uses TRBV6-5 with TRBJ2-7; D is possibly TRBD2 (5 bases). The CDR3 sequence is 13 residues long. Germline-derived CDR1 and CDR2 are MNHEY and SVGAGI. V dropped 5 bases and J dropped 7 bases, with 15 bases sitting between them. The CDR3 DNA reads TGTGCCAGCAGTCGAGGGCCCGTGGGGGAGCAGTACTTC. Amino acid sequence: CASSRGPVGEQYF.

The chain links TRBV7-9 to TRBJ2-1, with D perhaps TRBD1 (5 bases). Germline-derived CDR1 and CDR2 are SEHNR and FQNEAQ (reference sequence). The CDR3 length is 13 residues. Trimming cost V 1 base and J 8 bases, with 9 bases left between them. In nucleotides, the CDR3 is TGTGCCAGCAGCTTAGGGCAGGGCGATGAGCAGTTCTTC. Translated: CASSLGQGDEQFF.

The chain joins TRBV5-6 to TRBJ1-5; TRBD1 agrees at 7 bases. Looked up from germline, CDR1 is SGHDT and CDR2 is YYEEEE. With 2 bases clipped from V and 1 base from J, the junction kept 0 bases outside the gene matches. The CDR3 length is 14 residues. The CDR3 region is CASSLQGSNQPQHF. In nucleotides, the CDR3 is TGTGCCAGCAGCTTACAGGGGAGCAATCAGCCCCAGCATTTT. The full variable domain, rest sourced from reference TRBV5-6 and TRBJ1-5, is DAGVTQSPTHLIKTRGQQVTLRCSPKSGHDTVSWYQQALGQGPQFIFQYYEEEERQRGNFPDRFSGHQFPNYSSELNVNALLLGDSALYLCASSLQGSNQPQHFGDGTRLSIL.

This clone was counted between two and nine times. This chain connects TRBV5-4 to TRBJ1-3; tentative D call: TRBD1 (5 bases). Trimming stripped 4 bases from V and 4 bases from J, with 18 bases between. The CDR3 sequence is 16 residues long. CDR1 is SGHNT, CDR2 YYREEE, per germline (reference sequence). CDR3 coding DNA: TGTGCCAGCAGCGCGGACTGGGGACTTAGGGGAAACACCATATATTTT. Residues: CASSADWGLRGNTIYF.